These 14 T cell receptor beta chains were sequenced from one sample in a study of Ad26.COV2.S vaccination and SARS-CoV-2 variants. TCRdb's copy holds only in-frame clones and misses some; the assay was immunoSEQ multiplex PCR. The sample records 360,000 or so clones, about nine tenths being singletons. Treatment indicated: some 20 received Ad26.COV2.S at low or high dose, single or two shots; roughly 5 received placebo; per-sample allocation not given. Following the first vaccine or placebo injection, samples were taken on day 63. The sample in question was peripheral blood, obtained in a trial of Ad26.COV2.S vaccine versus placebo. The receptors come from a person between 18 and 65 years old who received the Ad26.COV2.S COVID-19 vaccine or a placebo.

This clone was recorded only once. This chain uses TRBV11-2 with TRBJ2-7; D is possibly TRBD1 or TRBD2 (6 bases each). The CDR3 sequence is 14 residues long. With 5 bases removed from V and 0 bases from J, the gap between germline ends came to 11 bases. CDR1 and CDR2 from the germline V gene are SGHAT and FQNNGV. CDR3 nucleotides: TGTGCCAGCAGCGGGGGGCGGAGCTCCTACGAGCAGTACTTC. It codes for CASSGGRSSYEQYF.

The chain links TRBV27 to TRBJ1-4, with 9 bases fitting TRBD1. The CDR3 sequence is 14 residues long. V shed 2 bases, J shed 8 bases, and the junction held 3 bases outside the gene matches. CDR1 MNHEY and CDR2 SMNVEV come from the germline V gene (reference sequence). CDR3: CASSLTGGYEKLFF. The CDR3 DNA sequence: TGTGCCAGCAGTTTAACAGGGGGCTACGAAAAACTGTTTTTT.

The rearrangement uses TRBV30 and TRBJ2-1; D unclear. Germline CDR1 reads GTSNPN; CDR2 reads SVGIG (reference sequence). CDR3 length: 14 residues. The ends were cut back, 0 bases at V and 4 bases at J, with 10 bases in the middle. CDR3 coding DNA: TGTGCCTGGAGTGTTCGGATCTCGTACAATGAGCAGTTCTTC. Protein: CAWSVRISYNEQFF. Supplemented by reference TRBV30 and TRBJ2-1, the full variable domain reads SQTIHQWPATLVQPVGSPLSLECTVEGTSNPNLYWYRQAAGRGLQLLFYSVGIGQISSEVPQNLSASRPQDRQFILSSKKLLLSDSGFYLCAWSVRISYNEQFFGPGTRLTVL.

The chain links TRBV6-5 to TRBJ1-1; D unresolved. The CDR3 is 14 amino acids. The V gene lost 6 bases and the J gene lost 1 base, with 12 bases spanning the gap. Germline assignment: CDR1 MNHEY and CDR2 SVGAGI. For the CDR3, the DNA is TGTGCCAGCAGCTCCGGGAGACAGAACACTGAAGCTTTCTTT. This gives the protein CASSSGRQNTEAFF.

The chain combines TRBV9 with TRBJ1-1; D remains ambiguous. The germline gives CDR1 SGDLS, CDR2 YYNGEE. The ends were cut back, 0 bases at V and 1 base at J, with 7 bases in the middle. The CDR3 has 14 residues. As DNA, the CDR3 is TGTGCCAGCAGCGTAGAGTCAGGGAACACTGAAGCTTTCTTT. Protein: CASSVESGNTEAFF.

This chain joins TRBV3-1 (or the pseudogene TRBV3-2) and TRBJ2-7, with D perhaps being TRBD1 or TRBD2 (5 bases each). CDR1 is LGHDT and CDR2 is YNNKEL in the germline V gene (reference sequence). The CDR3 runs 15 residues. Trimming left V 4 bases short and J 2 bases short, with 15 bases between. Here the CDR3 reads CASSLLRDGPYEQYF. The CDR3 DNA sequence: TGTGCCAGCAGCCTACTCCGGGACGGCCCCTACGAGCAGTACTTC.

The V gene is TRBV5-6, the J gene TRBJ1-2, with D perhaps matching TRBD1 (6 bases). Trimming shortened V by 0 bases and J by 9 bases, and 21 bases separated the two germline ends. CDR1 is SGHDT and CDR2 is YYEEEE in the germline V gene. The CDR3 is 16 amino acids. CDR3 protein: CASSLVGMGGQRSYTF. The CDR3 bases are TGTGCCAGCAGCTTGGTCGGTATGGGGGGGCAGAGGAGCTACACCTTC.

V usage is TRBV15 and J usage is TRBJ1-5; tentative D call: TRBD1 (5 bases). Trimming pared 0 bases from V and 2 bases from J, leaving 14 bases between. The CDR3 has 17 residues. Germline V gene lookup returns CDR1 LNHNV and CDR2 YYDKDF (reference sequence). The CDR3 sequence is CATSRDGGKRGNQPQHF. As DNA, the CDR3 is TGTGCCACCAGCAGAGATGGGGGGAAGAGGGGCAATCAGCCCCAGCATTTT.

The sample holds one count of this clone. The V gene is TRBV19, the J gene TRBJ2-1; 12 positions match TRBD1. Trimming removed 7 bases from V and 3 bases from J; junction bases left unmatched: 7. The CDR3 runs 16 residues. Germline V CDR1 and CDR2: LNHDA, SQIVND (reference sequence). The DNA of the CDR3 is TGTGCCAGTATTCCCGGGACAGGGGGCTTCTACAATGAGCAGTTCTTC. Translating it yields CASIPGTGGFYNEQFF.

The J gene is TRBJ2-3, the V gene TRBV19; D is possibly TRBD1 or TRBD2 (6 bases each). V lost 1 base and J lost 6, with 17 bases in between. The CDR3 runs 16 residues. Germline V lookup: CDR1 LNHDA, CDR2 SQIVND (reference sequence). CDR3 amino acids: CASSIGGAALMDTQYF. CDR3 nucleotides: TGTGCCAGTAGTATAGGGGGGGCCGCCTTGATGGATACGCAGTATTTT.

V usage is TRBV19 and J usage is TRBJ1-5; TRBD1 aligns across 7 bases. CDR1 and CDR2 (germline): LNHDA, SQIVND (reference sequence). This CDR3 spans 13 amino acids. The V gene end was trimmed by 6 bases and the J gene end by 4 bases; junction bases not matched to a gene: 3. The CDR3 nucleotides read TGTGCCAGTAGGGGACAGCCTAATCAGCCCCAGCATTTT. It is translated as CASRGQPNQPQHF.

The chain couples TRBV18 to TRBJ2-5, with unresolved D. This CDR3 is 12 amino acids long. With 3 bases removed from V and 3 bases from J, the gap between germline ends came to 5 bases. Germline V CDR1 and CDR2: KGHSH, LQKENI. CDR3 loop: CASSPDEETQYF. CDR3 nucleotides: TGTGCCAGCTCACCTGATGAAGAGACCCAGTACTTC.

The rearrangement uses TRBV11-3 and TRBJ2-5; D is perhaps TRBD1 (7 bases). V was trimmed by 1 base and J by 5 bases, leaving 26 bases between them. CDR3 length equals 19 residues. Germline V gene lookup returns CDR1 SGHNT and CDR2 YENEEA. The CDR3 nucleotides are TGTGCCAGCAGCTTAGCAGGGGGGTTCGGGAGAGTAGCGGATGAGACCCAGTACTTC. Encoded protein: CASSLAGGFGRVADETQYF. Combining the CDR3 with reference TRBV11-3 and TRBJ2-5 gives the whole variable domain EAGVVQSPRYKIIEKKQPVAFWCNPISGHNTLYWYLQNLGQGPELLIRYENEEAVDDSQLPKDRFSAERLKGVDSTLKIQPAELGDSAVYLCASSLAGGFGRVADETQYFGPGTRLLVL.

This chain uses TRBV3-1 (or the pseudogene TRBV3-2) with TRBJ2-5; no definite D call. The CDR3 runs 12 residues. Trimming left V 3 bases short and J 4 bases short, with 6 bases between. Germline V lookup: CDR1 LGHDT, CDR2 YNNKEL (reference sequence). CDR3 bases: TGTGCCAGCAGCCATCGGCCAGAGACCCAGTACTTC. It codes for CASSHRPETQYF.